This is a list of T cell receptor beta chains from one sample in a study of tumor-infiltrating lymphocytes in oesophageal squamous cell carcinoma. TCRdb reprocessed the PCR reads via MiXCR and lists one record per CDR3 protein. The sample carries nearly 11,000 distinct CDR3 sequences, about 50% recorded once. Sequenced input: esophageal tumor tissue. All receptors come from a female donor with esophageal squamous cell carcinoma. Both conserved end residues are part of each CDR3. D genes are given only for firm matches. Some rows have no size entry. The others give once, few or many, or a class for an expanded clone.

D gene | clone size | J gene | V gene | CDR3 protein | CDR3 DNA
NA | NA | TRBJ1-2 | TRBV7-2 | CASSVQGGYGYTF | TGTGCCAGCAGCGTACAGGGTGGGTATGGCTACACCTTC
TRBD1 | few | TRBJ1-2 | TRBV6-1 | CASSEGQGWGYTF | TGTGCCAGCAGTGAAGGACAGGGGTGGGGCTACACCTTC
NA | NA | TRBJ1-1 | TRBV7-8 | CASSSAGPLNTEAFF | TGTGCCAGCAGCTCTGCGGGACCCTTGAACACTGAAGCTTTCTTT
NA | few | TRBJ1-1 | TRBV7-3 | CASSLNLVMNTEAFF | TGTGCCAGCAGCTTAAACTTGGTGATGAACACTGAAGCTTTCTTT
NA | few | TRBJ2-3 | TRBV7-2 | CASSLEPGGEEQYF | TGTGCCAGCAGCTTAGAACCAGGTGGGGAGGAGCAGTATTTT
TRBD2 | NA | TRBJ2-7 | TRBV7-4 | CASSPPGTSGSYEQYF | TGTGCCAGCAGCCCCCCCGGGACTAGCGGGAGCTACGAGCAGTACTTC
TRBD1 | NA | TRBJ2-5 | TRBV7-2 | CASSAYRGRGLETQYF | TGTGCCAGCAGCGCCTACAGGGGGCGCGGTCTAGAGACCCAGTACTTC
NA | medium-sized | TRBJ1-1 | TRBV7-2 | CASSLGPSGGVTFF | TGTGCCAGCAGCTTAGGGCCGTCTGGAGGGGTGACTTTCTTT
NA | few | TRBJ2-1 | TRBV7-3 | CASSVDREREQFF | TGTGCCAGCAGCGTCGACAGAGAACGTGAGCAGTTCTTC
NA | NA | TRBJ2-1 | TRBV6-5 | CASSYIRDEQFF | TGTGCCAGCAGTTACATCCGCGATGAGCAGTTCTTC
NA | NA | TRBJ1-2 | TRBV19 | CASSDPQQGRGNYGYTF | TGTGCCAGTAGCGACCCGCAACAGGGAAGGGGTAACTATGGCTACACCTTC
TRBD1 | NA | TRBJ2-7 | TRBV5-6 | CASSLGQGAPEQYF | TGTGCCAGCAGCTTGGGACAGGGGGCGCCCGAGCAGTACTTC
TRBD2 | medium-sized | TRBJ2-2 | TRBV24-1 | CATSEISPGLGSGELFF | TGTGCCACCAGTGAGATTAGCCCGGGACTAGGTTCCGGGGAGCTGTTTTTT
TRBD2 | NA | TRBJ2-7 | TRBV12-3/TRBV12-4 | CASSWTSGNNEQYF | TGTGCCAGCAGCTGGACTAGCGGGAACAATGAGCAGTACTTC
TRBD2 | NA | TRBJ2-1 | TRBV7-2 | CASSLYPSGGNEQFF | TGTGCCAGCAGCTTATACCCTAGCGGAGGCAATGAGCAGTTCTTC
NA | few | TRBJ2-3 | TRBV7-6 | CASSPGLGDTQYF | TGTGCCAGCAGCCCCGGGCTGGGAGATACGCAGTATTTT
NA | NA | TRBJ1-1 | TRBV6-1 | CASSDPNTEAFF | TGCGCCAGCAGTGACCCGAACACTGAAGCTTTCTTT
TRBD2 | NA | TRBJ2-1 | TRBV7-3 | CASSITGGSNEQFF | TGTGCCAGCAGCATTACCGGCGGGAGCAATGAGCAGTTCTTC
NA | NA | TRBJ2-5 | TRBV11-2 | CASSLVSLASTQYF | TGTGCCAGCAGCTTAGTATCGCTAGCATCGACCCAGTACTTC
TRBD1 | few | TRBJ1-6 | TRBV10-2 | CASRPGTGRAPLHF | TGCGCCAGCAGACCCGGGACAGGGAGGGCCCCCCTCCACTTT
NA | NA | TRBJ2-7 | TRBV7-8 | CASSLTGFHEQYF | TGTGCCAGCAGCCTAACCGGGTTCCACGAGCAGTACTTC
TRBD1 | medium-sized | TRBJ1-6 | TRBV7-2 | CASSLGWAGGNSPLHF | TGTGCCAGCAGCTTAGGCTGGGCAGGGGGTAATTCACCCCTCCACTTT
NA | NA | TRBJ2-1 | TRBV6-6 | CASSYSETYNEQFF | TGTGCCAGCAGTTACTCAGAGACCTACAATGAGCAGTTCTTC
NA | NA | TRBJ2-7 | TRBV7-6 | CASSLGPLIYEQYF | TGTGCCAGCAGCTTAGGACCGTTAATATACGAGCAGTACTTC
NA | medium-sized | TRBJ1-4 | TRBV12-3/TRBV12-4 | CASSSGLFTTNEKLFF | TGTGCCAGCAGTTCTGGTCTATTTACAACTAATGAAAAACTGTTTTTT
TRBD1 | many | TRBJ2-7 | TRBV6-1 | CASKGQERSYEQYF | TGTGCCAGCAAAGGACAGGAGAGGTCCTACGAGCAGTACTTC
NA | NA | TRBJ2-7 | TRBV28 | CASSVWGYHEQYF | TGTGCCAGCAGTGTTTGGGGTTACCACGAGCAGTACTTC
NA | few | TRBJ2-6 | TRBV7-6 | CASSIRAWGSGANVLTF | TGTGCCAGCAGCATCCGGGCCTGGGGCTCTGGGGCCAACGTCCTGACTTTC
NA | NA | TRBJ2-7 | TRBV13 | CASSLSADYNSPLHF | TGCGCCAGCAGCTTGTCGGCGGACTATAATTCACCCCTCCACTTC
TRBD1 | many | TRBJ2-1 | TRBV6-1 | CASSEGGFWDRTLHNEQFF | TGTGCCAGCAGTGAAGGGGGATTTTGGGACAGGACTCTTCACAATGAGCAGTTCTTC
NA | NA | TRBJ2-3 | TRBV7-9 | CASSLVTGSADTQYF | TGTGCCAGCAGCTTAGTGACAGGCTCGGCAGATACGCAGTATTTT
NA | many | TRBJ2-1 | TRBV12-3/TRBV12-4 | CASSPMTGVGTRQSEQFF | TGTGCCAGCAGTCCCATGACAGGGGTAGGGACTAGACAATCTGAGCAGTTCTTC
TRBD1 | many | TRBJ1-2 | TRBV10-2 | CASMRDSYGYTF | TGCGCCAGCATGCGGGACAGCTATGGCTACACCTTC
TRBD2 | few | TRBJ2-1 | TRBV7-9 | CASSSLGLAGGYNEQFF | TGTGCCAGCAGCTCCCTGGGGCTAGCGGGAGGTTACAATGAGCAGTTCTTC
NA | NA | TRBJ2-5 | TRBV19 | CASSIQGFEETQYF | TGTGCCAGTAGTATCCAGGGGTTTGAAGAGACCCAGTACTTC
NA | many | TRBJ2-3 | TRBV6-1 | CASSELSAWDTQYF | TGTGCCAGCAGTGAACTGTCGGCCTGGGATACGCAGTATTTT
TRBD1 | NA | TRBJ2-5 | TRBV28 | CASSFRDRTQETQYF | TGTGCCAGCAGTTTCCGGGACAGAACTCAAGAGACCCAGTACTTC
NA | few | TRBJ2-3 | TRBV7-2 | CASSFLKDTQYF | TGTGCCAGCAGCTTCCTGAAAGATACGCAGTATTTT
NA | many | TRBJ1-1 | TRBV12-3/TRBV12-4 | CASSLAGLNTEAFF | TGTGCCAGCAGTTTAGCAGGGTTGAACACTGAAGCTTTCTTT
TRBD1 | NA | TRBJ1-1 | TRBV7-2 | CASSLQGAQVGYF | TGTGCCAGCAGCTTACAGGGGGCGCAAGTGGGGTATTTT
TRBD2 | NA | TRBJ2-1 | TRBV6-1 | CASRTGTSFYEQFF | TGTGCCAGCAGAACCGGGACTAGCTTTTATGAGCAGTTCTTC
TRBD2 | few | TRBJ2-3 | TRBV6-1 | CASSPRLAGGTDTQYF | TGTGCCAGCAGTCCCCGACTAGCGGGAGGCACAGATACGCAGTATTTT
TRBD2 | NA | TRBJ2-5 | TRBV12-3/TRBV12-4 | CASSLGTSEKETQYF | TGTGCCAGCAGTTTAGGGACTAGCGAAAAAGAGACCCAGTACTTC
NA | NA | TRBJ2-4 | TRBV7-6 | CASSLDAGKNIQYF | TGTGCCAGCAGCTTAGACGCGGGCAAAAACATTCAGTACTTC
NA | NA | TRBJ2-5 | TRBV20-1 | CSALLKTQYF | TGCAGTGCCCTCCTCAAGACCCAGTACTTC
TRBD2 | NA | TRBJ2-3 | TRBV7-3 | CASSLSAGNTDTQYF | TGTGCCAGCAGCTTATCAGCGGGAAACACAGATACGCAGTATTTT
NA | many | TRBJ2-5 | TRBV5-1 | CASSTGQETQYF | TGCGCCAGCAGCACAGGTCAAGAGACCCAGTACTTC
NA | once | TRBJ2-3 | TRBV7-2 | CASRLPRVAGDTQYF | TGTGCCAGCAGACTACCCCGGGTAGCAGGCGATACGCAGTATTTT
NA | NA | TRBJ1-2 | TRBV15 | CATRTIKQITNYGYTF | TGTGCCACCAGGACCATCAAGCAAATTACTAACTATGGCTACACCTTC
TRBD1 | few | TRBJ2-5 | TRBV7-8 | CASSSPSTGGTRGTQYF | TGTGCCAGCAGCTCCCCCTCGACAGGGGGCACTCGAGGGACCCAGTACTTC
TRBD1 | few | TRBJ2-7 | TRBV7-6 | CASSPGQEAPYEQYF | TGTGCCAGCAGCCCCGGACAGGAGGCCCCCTACGAGCAGTACTTC
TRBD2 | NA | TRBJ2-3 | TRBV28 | CASSAAGVRLRDTQYF | TGTGCCAGCAGCGCAGCGGGAGTCCGGCTAAGGGATACGCAGTATTTT
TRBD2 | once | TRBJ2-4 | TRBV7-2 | CASSLGLAGSYNEQYF | TGTGCCAGCAGCTTAGGACTAGCGGGCTCCTACAATGAGCAGTACTTC
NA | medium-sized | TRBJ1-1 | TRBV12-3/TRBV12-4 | CASSQGSFTEAFF | TGTGCCAGCAGCCAGGGGTCATTCACTGAAGCTTTCTTT
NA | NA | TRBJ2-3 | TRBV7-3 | CASSFDQDTQYF | TGTGCCAGCAGCTTCGACCAAGATACGCAGTATTTT